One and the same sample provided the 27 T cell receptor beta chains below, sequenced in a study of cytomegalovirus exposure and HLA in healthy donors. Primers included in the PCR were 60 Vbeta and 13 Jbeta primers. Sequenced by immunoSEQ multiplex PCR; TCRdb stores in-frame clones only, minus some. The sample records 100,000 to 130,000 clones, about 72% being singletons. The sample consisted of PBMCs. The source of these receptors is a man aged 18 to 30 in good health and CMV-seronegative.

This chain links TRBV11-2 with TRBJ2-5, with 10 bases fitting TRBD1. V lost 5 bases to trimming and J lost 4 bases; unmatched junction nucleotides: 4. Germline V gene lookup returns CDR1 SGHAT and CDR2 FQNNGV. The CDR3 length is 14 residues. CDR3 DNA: TGTGCCAGCAGCCCGACAGGGGGCCTAGAGACCCAGTACTTC. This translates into CASSPTGGLETQYF.

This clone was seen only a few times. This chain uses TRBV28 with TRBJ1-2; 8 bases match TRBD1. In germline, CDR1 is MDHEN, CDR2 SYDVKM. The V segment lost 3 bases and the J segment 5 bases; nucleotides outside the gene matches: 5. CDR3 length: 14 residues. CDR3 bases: TGTGCCAGCAGTTTGTTGGGACAGGCGTATGGCTACACCTTC. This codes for CASSLLGQAYGYTF.

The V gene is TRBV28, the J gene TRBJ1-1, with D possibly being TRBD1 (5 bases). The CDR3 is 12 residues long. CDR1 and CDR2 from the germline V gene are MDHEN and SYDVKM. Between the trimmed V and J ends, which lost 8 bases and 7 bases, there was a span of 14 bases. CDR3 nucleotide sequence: TGTGCCAGCTCACTGGGGCATAGTGAAGCTTTCTTT. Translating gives CASSLGHSEAFF.

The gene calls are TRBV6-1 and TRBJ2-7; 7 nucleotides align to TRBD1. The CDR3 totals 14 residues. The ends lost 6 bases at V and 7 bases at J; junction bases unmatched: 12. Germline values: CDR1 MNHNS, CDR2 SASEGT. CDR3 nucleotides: TGTGCCAGCAGGCCCGGGACAGCCGCCGGGGAGCAGTACTTC. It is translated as CASRPGTAAGEQYF.

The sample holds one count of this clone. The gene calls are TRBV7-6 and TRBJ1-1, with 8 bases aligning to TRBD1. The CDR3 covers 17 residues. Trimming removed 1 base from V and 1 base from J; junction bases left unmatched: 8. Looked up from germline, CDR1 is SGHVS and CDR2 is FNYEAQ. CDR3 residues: CASSLVVLGTGNTEAFF. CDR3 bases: TGTGCCAGCAGCTTAGTCGTCTTGGGGACAGGGAACACTGAAGCTTTCTTT.

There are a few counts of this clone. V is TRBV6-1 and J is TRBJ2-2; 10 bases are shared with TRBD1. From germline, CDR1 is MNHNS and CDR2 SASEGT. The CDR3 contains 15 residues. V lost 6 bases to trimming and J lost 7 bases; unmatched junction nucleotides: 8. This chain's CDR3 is CASSSGTGAGGELFF. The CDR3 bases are TGTGCCAGCAGCAGCGGGACAGGGGCCGGCGGGGAGCTGTTTTTT.

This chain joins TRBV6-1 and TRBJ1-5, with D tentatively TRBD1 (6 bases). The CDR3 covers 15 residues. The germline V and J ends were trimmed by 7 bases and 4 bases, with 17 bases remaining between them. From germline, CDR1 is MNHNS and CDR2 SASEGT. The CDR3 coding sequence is TGTGCCAGCACTCGCACAGGGAGTGAAAATCAGCCCCAGCATTTT. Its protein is CASTRTGSENQPQHF.

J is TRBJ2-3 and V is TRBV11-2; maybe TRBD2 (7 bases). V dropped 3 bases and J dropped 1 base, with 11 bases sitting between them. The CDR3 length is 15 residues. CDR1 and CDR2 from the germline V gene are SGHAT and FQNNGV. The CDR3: CASSFGGRGTDTQYF. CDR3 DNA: TGTGCCAGCAGCTTCGGGGGGCGAGGCACAGATACGCAGTATTTT.

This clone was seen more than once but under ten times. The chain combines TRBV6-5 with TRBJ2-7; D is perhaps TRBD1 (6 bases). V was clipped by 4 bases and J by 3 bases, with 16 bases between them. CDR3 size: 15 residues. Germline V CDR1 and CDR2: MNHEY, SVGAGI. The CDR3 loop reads CASSSWGTPYYEQYF. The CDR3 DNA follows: TGTGCCAGCAGTTCCTGGGGGACACCATACTACGAGCAGTACTTC.

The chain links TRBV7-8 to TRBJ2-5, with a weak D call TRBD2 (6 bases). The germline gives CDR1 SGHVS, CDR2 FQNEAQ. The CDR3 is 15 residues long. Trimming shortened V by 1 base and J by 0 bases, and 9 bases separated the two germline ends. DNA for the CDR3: TGTGCCAGCAGCTTAGAGATAGCGGACCAAGAGACCCAGTACTTC. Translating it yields CASSLEIADQETQYF.

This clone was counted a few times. The CDR3 DNA is TGTGCCAGCAGTCAATGGCAGGGACAGGGGAACACTGAAGCTTTCTTT. This encodes CASSQWQGQGNTEAFF. The chain links TRBV28 to TRBJ1-1, with TRBD1 matching over 9 bases. V shed 5 bases, J shed 1 base, and the junction held 8 bases outside the gene matches. The CDR3 has 16 amino acids. CDR1 and CDR2 from the germline V gene are MDHEN and SYDVKM.

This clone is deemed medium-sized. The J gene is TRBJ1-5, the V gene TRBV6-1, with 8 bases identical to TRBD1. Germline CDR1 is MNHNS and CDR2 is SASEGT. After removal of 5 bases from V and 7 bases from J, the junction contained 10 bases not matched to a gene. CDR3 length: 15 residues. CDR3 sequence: CASSKIGQGGQPQHF. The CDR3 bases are TGTGCCAGCAGTAAGATTGGACAGGGTGGGCAGCCCCAGCATTTT.

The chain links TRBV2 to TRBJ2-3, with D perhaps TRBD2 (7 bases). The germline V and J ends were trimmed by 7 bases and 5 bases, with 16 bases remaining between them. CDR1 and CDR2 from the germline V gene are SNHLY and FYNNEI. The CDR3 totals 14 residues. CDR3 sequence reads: CASTARGGVDTQYF. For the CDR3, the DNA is TGTGCCAGCACCGCCAGGGGAGGGGTAGATACGCAGTATTTT. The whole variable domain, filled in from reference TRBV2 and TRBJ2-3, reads EPEVTQTPSHQVTQMGQEVILRCVPISNHLYFYWYRQILGQKVEFLVSFYNNEISEKSEIFDDQFSVERPDGSNFTLKIRSTKLEDSAMYFCASTARGGVDTQYFGPGTRLTVL.

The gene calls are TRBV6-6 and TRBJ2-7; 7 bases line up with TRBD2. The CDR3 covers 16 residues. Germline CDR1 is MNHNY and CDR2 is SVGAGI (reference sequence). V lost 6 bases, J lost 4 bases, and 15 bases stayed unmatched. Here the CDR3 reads CASSHTPRGSGYEQYF. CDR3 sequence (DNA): TGTGCCAGCAGCCACACCCCTCGTGGTAGCGGGTACGAGCAGTACTTC.

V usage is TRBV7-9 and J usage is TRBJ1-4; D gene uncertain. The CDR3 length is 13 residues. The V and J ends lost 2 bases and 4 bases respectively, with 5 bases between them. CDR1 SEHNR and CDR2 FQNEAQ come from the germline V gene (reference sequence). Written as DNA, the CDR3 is TGTGCCAGCAGCTTACGGAGTAATGAAAAACTGTTTTTT. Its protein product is CASSLRSNEKLFF.

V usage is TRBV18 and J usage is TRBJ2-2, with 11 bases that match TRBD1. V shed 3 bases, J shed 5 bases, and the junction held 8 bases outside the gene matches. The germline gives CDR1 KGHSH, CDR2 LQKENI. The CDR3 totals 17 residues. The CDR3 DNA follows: TGTGCCAGCTCACCCGCCGGGACAGGGGGAAGTACCGGGGAGCTGTTTTTT. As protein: CASSPAGTGGSTGELFF. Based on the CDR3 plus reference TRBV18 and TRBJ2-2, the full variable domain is NAGVMQNPRHLVRRRGQEARLRCSPMKGHSHVYWYRQLPEEGLKFMVYLQKENIIDESGMPKERFSAEFPKEGPSILRIQQVVRGDSAAYFCASSPAGTGGSTGELFFGEGSRLTVL.

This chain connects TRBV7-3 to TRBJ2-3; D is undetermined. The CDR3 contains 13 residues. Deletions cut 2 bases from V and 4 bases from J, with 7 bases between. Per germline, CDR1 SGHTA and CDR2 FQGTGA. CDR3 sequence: CASSLGGADTQYF. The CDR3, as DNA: TGTGCCAGCAGCTTAGGCGGTGCAGATACGCAGTATTTT. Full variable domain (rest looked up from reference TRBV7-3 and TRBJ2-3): GAGVSQTPSNKVTEKGKYVELRCDPISGHTALYWYRQSLGQGPEFLIYFQGTGAADDSGLPNDRFFAVRPEGSVSTLKIQRTERGDSAVYLCASSLGGADTQYFGPGTRLTVL.

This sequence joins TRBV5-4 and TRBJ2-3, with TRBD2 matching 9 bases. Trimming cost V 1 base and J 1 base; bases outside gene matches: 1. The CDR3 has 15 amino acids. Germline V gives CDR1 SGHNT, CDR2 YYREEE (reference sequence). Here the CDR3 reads CASSLKRGGTDTQYF. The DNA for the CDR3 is TGTGCCAGCAGCTTGAAGCGGGGGGGCACAGATACGCAGTATTTT.

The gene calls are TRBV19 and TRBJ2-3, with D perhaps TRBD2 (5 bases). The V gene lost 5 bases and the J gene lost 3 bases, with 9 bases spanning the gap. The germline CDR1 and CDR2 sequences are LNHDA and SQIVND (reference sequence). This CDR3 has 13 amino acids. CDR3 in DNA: TGTGCCAGTAGTGCACCGGGAACAGATACGCAGTATTTT. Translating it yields CASSAPGTDTQYF.

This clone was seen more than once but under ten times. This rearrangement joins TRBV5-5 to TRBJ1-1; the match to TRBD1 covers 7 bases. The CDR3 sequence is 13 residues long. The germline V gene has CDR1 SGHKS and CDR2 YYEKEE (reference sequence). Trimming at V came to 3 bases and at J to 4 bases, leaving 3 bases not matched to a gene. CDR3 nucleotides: TGTGCCAGCAGCTGGGGGGACAGCACTGAAGCTTTCTTT. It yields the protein CASSWGDSTEAFF.

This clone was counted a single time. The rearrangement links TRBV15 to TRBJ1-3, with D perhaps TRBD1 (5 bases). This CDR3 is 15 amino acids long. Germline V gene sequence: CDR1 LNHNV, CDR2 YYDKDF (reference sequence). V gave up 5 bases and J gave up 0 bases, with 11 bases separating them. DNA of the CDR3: TGTGCCACCAGCGGGGGGACGCACTCTGGAAACACCATATATTTT. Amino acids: CATSGGTHSGNTIYF.

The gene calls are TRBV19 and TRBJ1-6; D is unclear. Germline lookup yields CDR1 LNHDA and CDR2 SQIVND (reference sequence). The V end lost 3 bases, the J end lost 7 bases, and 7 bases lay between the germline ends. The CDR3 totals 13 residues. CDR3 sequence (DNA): TGTGCCAGTAGTATGGGAGCCAATTCACCCCTCCACTTT. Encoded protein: CASSMGANSPLHF.

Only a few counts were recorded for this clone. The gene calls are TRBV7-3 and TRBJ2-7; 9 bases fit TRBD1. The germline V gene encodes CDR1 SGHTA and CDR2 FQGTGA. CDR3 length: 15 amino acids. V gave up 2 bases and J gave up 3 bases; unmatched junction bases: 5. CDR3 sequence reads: CASSLGGQGIYEQYF. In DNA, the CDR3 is TGTGCCAGCAGCTTAGGGGGACAGGGCATCTACGAGCAGTACTTC.

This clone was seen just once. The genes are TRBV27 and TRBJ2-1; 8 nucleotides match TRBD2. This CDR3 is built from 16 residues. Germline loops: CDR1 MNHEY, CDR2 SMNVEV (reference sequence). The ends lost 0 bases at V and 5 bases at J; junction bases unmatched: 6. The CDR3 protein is CASSLSLAGGHNEQFF. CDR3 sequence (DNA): TGTGCCAGCAGTTTATCATTGGCGGGGGGACACAATGAGCAGTTCTTC.

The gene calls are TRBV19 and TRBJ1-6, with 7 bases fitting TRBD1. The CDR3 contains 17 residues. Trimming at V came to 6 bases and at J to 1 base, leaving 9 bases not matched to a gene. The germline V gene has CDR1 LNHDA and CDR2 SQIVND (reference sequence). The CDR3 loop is CASRGTAGASYNSPLHF. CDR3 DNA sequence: TGTGCCAGTAGGGGGACAGCCGGGGCGTCCTATAATTCACCCCTCCACTTT. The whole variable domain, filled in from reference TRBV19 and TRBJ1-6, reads DGGITQSPKYLFRKEGQNVTLSCEQNLNHDAMYWYRQDPGQGLRLIYYSQIVNDFQKGDIAEGYSVSREKKESFPLTVTSAQKNPTAFYLCASRGTAGASYNSPLHFGNGTRLTVT.

This chain's CDR3 is CAIGGLADYNEQFF. The CDR3 DNA reads as TGTGCCATCGGAGGACTAGCGGACTACAATGAGCAGTTCTTC. The chain recombines TRBV10-3 with TRBJ2-1; 10 bases match TRBD2. There are 14 residues in the CDR3. The germline V gene encodes CDR1 ENHRY and CDR2 SYGVKD. The J segment lost 3 bases and the V segment lost 8 bases, leaving 4 bases of the junction unmatched.

The CDR3 bases are TGTGCCAGCAGCACCCGGGACTCACCCCGACGGACTGAAGCTTTCTTT. It translates to CASSTRDSPRRTEAFF. The chain joins TRBV21-1 to TRBJ1-1. TRBV21-1 is tagged as a pseudogene. The CDR3 extends over 16 amino acids.